This T cell receptor beta chain came from a study of radiation and T cells in renal cell carcinoma. Study-level results: Without pretreatment biopsies, baseline tumor clonotype presence was undetermined. Top tumor clonotypes rose in blood 2 weeks post-radiation, then contracted.

The sample's time point: blood 4 weeks post-SBRT, at nephrectomy. Treatment defined: 15 Gy SBRT to primary tumor, nephrectomy 4 weeks later. Serial blood draws occurred at baseline and 2 and 4 weeks post-SBRT. This renal cell carcinoma was of the clear cell type. Assay: immunoSEQ multiplex PCR; the TCRdb copy retains only in-frame clones and omits some. The repertoire holds tens of thousands of clones, with 70% to 90% as singletons. Turning to this clone: Antigen specificity is unknown.

J lost 5 bases, V lost 6 bases, and 4 bases had no gene match. This CDR3 contains 14 residues. Germline CDR1 reads SNHLY; CDR2 reads FYNNEI. Sequenced here: blood, sampled from a patient whose treatment included radiotherapy and nephrectomy. J is TRBJ2-5 and V is TRBV2, with 12 bases identical to TRBD2. The receptor was isolated from a woman between 65 and 79 years old with renal cell carcinoma. The CDR3 spells CASRRTSGVETQYF. CDR3 bases: TGTGCCAGCAGACGGACTAGCGGGGTCGAGACCCAGTACTTC.